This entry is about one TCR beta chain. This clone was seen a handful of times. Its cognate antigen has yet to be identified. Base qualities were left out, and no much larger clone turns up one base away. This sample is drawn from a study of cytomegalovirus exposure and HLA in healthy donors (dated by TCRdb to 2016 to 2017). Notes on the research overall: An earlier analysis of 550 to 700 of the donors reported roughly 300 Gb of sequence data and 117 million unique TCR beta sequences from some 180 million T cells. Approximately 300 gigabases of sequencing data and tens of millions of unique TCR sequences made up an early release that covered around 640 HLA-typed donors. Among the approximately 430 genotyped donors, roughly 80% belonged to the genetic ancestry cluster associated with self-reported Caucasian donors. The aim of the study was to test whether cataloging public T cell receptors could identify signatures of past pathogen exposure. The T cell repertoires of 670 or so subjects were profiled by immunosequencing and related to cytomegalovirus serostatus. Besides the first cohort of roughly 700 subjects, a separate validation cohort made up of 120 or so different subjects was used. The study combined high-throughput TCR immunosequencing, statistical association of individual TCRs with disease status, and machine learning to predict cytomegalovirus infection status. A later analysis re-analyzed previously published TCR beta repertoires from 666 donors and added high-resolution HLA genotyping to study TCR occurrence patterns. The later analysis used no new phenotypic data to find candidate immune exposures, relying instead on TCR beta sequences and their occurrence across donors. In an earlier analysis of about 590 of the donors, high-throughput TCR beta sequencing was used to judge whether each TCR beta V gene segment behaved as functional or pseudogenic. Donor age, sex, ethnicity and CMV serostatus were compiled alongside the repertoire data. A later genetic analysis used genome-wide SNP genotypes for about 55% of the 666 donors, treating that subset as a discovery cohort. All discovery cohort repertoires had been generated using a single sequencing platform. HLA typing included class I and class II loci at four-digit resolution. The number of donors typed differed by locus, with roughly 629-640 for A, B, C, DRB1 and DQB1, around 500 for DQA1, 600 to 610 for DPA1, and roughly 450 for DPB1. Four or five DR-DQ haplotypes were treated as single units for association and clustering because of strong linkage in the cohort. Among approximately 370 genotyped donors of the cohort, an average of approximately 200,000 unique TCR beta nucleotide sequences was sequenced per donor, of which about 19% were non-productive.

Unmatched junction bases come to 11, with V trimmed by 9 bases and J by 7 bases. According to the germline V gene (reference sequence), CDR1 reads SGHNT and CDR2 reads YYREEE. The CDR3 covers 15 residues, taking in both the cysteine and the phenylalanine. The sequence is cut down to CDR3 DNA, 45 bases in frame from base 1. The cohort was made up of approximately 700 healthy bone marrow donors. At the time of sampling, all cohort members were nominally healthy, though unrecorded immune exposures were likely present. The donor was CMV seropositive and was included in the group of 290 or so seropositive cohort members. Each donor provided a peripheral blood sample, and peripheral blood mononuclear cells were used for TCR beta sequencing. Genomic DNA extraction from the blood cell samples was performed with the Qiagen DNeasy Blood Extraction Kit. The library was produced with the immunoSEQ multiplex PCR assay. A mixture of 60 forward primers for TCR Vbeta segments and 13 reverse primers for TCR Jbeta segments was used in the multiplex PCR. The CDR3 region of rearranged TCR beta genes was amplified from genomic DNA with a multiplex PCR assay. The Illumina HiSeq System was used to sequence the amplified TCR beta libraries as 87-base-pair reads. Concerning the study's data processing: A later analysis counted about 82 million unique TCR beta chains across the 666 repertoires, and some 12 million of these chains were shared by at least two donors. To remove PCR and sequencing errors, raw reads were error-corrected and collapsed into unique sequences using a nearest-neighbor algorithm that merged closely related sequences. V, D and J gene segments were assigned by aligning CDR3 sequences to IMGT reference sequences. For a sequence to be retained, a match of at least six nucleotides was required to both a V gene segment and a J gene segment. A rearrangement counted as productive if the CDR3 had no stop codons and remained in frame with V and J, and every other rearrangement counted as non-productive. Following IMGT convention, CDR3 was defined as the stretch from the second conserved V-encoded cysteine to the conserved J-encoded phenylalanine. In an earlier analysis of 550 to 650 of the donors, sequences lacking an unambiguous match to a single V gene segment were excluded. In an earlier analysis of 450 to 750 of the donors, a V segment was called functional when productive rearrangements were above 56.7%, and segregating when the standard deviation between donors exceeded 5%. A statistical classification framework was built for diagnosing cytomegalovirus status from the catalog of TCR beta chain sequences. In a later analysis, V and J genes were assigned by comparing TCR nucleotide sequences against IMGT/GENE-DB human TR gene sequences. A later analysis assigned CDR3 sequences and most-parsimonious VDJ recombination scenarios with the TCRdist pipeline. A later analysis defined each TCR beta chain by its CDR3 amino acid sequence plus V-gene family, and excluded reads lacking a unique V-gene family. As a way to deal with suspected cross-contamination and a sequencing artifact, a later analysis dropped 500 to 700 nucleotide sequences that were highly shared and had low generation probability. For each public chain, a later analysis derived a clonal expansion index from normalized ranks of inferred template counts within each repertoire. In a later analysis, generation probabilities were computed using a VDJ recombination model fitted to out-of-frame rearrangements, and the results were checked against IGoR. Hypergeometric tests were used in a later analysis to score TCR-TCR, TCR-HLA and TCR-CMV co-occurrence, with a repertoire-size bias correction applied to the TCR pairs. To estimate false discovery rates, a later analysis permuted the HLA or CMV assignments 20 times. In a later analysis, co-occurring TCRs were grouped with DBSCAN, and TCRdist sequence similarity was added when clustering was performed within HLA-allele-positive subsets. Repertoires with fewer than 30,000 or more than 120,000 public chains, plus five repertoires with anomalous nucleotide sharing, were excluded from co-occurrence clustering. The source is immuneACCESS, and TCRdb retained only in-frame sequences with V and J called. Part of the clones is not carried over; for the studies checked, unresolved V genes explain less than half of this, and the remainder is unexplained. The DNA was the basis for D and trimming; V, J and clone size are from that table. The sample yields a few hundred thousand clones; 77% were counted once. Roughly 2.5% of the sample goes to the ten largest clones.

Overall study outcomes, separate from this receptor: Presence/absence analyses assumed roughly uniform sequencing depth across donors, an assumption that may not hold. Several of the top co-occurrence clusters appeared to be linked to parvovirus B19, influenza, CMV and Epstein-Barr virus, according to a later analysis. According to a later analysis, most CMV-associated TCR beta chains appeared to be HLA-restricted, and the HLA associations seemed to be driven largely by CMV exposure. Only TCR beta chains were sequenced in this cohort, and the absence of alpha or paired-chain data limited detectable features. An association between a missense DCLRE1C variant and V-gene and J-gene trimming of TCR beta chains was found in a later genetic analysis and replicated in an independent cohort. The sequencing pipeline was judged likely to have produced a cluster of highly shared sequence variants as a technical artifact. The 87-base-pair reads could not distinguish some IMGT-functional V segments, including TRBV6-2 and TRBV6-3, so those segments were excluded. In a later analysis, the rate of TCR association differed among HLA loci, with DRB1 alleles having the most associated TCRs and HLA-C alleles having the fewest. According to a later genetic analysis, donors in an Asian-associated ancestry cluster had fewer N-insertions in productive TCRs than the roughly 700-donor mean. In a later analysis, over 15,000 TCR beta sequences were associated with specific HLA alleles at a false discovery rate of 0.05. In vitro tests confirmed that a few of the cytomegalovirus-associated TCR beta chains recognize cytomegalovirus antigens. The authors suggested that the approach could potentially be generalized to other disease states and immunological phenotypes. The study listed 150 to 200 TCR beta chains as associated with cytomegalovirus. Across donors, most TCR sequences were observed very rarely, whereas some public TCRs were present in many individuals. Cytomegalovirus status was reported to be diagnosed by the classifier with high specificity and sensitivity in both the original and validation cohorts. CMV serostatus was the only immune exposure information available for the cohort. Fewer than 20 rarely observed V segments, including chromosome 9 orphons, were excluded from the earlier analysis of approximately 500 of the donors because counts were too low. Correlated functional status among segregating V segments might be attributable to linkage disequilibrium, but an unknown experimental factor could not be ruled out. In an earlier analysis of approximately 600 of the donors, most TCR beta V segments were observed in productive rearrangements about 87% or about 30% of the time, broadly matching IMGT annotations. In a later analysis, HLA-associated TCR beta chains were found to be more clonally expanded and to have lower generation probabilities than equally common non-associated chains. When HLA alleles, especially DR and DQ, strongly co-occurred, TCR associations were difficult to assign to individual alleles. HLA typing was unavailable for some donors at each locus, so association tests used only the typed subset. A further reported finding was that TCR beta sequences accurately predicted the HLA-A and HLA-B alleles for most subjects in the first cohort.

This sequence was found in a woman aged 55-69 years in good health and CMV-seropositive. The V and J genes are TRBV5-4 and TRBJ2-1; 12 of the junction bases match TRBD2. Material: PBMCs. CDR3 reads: CANLDGTSGRNEQFF. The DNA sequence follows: TGTGCCAACCTCGATGGGACTAGCGGGCGGAATGAGCAGTTCTTC. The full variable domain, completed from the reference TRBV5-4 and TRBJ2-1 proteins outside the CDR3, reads ETGVTQSPTHLIKTRGQQVTLRCSSQSGHNTVSWYQQALGQGPQFIFQYYREEENGRGNFPPRFSGLQFPNYSSELNVNALELDDSALYLCANLDGTSGRNEQFFGPGTRLTVL.